Sequencing of this TCR beta chain was carried out in a study of CD4 T cell repertoires in COVID-19. Study results and limitations: Several top expanded SARS-CoV-2-reactive clonotypes were shared by two or three memory subsets.

V was pared by 7 bases and J by 7 bases, with 6 bases of the junction left unmatched. The germline CDR1 and CDR2 sequences are DFQATT and SNEGSKA (reference sequence). The CDR3 runs 11 residues. Measured with immunoSEQ multiplex PCR; TCRdb has only the in-frame clones, and not every one. The repertoire includes 70,000 to 95,000 clones, about four fifths of them detected once, and roughly 0.5% sits in the top ten. Notes on this clone: Its antigen remains unknown.

The clonotype originates from a human donor who had COVID-19. This sequence joins TRBV20-1 and TRBJ1-2; 7 nucleotides agree with TRBD1. The source was CD4+ T cells from peripheral blood, collected after recovery from COVID-19. CDR3 sequence: CSVRQGGGYTF. CDR3 nucleotides: TGCAGTGTCCGACAGGGAGGTGGCTACACCTTC.